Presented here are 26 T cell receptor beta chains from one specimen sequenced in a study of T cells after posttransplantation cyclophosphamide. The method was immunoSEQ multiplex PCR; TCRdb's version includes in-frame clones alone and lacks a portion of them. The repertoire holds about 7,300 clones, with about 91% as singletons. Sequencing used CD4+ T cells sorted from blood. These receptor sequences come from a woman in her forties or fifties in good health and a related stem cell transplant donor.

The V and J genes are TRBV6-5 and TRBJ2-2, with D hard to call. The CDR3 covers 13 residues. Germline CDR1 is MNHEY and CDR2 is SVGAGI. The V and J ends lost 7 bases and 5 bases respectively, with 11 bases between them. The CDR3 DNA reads TGTGCCAGCATCCTACCCCATACCGGGGAGCTGTTTTTT. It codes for CASILPHTGELFF.

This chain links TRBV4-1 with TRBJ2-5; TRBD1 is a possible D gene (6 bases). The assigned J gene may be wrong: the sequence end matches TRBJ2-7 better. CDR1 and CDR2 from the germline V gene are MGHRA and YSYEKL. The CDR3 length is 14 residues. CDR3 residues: CASSLNRETYEQYF. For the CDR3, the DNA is TGCGCCAGCAGCCTTAACAGGGAAACCTACGAGCAGTACTTC.

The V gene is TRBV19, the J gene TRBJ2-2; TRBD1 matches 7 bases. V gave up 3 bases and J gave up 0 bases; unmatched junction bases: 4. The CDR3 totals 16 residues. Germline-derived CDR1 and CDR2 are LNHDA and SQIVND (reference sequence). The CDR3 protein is CASSIPQGANTGELFF. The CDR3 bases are TGTGCCAGTAGTATTCCCCAGGGGGCGAACACCGGGGAGCTGTTTTTT.

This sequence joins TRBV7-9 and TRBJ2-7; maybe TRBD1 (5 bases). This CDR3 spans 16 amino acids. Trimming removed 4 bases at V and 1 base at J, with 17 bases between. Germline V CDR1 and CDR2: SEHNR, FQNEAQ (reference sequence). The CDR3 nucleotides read TGTGCCAGCAGCTCGGACCTGGCAGGGTATTCCTACGAGCAGTACTTC. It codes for CASSSDLAGYSYEQYF.

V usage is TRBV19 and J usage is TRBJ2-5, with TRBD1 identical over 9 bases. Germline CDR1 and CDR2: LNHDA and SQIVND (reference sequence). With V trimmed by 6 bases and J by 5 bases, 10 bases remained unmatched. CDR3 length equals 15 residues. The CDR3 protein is CASSPGTGWGETQYF. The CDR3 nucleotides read TGTGCCAGTAGCCCCGGGACAGGGTGGGGGGAGACCCAGTACTTC.

The CDR3, as DNA: TGTGCCAGCAGCTACCGGGTCGATAATGAAAAACTGTTTTTT. It is translated as CASSYRVDNEKLFF. The chain employs TRBV7-9 and TRBJ1-4; D not resolved. Germline loops: CDR1 SEHNR, CDR2 FQNEAQ (reference sequence). The CDR3 runs to 14 residues. V dropped 4 bases and J dropped 4 bases, with 10 bases sitting between them.

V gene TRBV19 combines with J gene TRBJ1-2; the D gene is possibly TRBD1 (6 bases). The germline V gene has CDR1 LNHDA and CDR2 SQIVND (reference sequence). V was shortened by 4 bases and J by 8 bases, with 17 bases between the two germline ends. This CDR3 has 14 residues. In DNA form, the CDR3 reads TGTGCCAGTAGTACCCGCGCCCCCCAGGGGGGCTACACCTTC. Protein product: CASSTRAPQGGYTF.

Written as DNA, the CDR3 is TGTGCCAGCAGCTTGAGATTGTGGGAGGTAGCCAAAAACATTCAGTACTTC. Its protein product is CASSLRLWEVAKNIQYF. The chain combines TRBV5-6 with TRBJ2-4, with D perhaps matching TRBD2 (6 bases). Trimming removed 1 base from V and 0 bases from J, with 14 bases in between. Germline values: CDR1 SGHDT, CDR2 YYEEEE. The CDR3 spans 17 residues. Supplemented by reference TRBV5-6 and TRBJ2-4, the full variable domain reads DAGVTQSPTHLIKTRGQQVTLRCSPKSGHDTVSWYQQALGQGPQFIFQYYEEEERQRGNFPDRFSGHQFPNYSSELNVNALLLGDSALYLCASSLRLWEVAKNIQYFGAGTRLSVL.

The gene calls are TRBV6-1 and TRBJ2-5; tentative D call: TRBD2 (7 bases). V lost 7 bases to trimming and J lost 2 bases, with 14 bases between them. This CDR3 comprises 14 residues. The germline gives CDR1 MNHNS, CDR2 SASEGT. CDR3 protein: CASIIGGPQETQYF. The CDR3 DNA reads TGTGCCAGCATCATCGGGGGGCCTCAAGAGACCCAGTACTTC.

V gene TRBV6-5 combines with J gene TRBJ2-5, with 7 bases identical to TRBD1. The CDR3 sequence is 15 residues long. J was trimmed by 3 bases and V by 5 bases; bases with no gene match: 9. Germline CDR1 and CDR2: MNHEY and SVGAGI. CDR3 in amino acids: CASSRPGQRKETQYF. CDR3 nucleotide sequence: TGTGCCAGCAGTCGACCGGGACAGCGTAAAGAGACCCAGTACTTC.

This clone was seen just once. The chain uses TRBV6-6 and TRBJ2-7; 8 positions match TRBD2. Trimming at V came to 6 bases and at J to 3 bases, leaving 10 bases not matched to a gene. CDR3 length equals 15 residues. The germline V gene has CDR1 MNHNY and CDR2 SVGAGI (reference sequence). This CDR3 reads CASSLGRGISYEQYF. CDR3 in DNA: TGTGCCAGCAGCCTCGGGAGGGGAATTAGCTACGAGCAGTACTTC.

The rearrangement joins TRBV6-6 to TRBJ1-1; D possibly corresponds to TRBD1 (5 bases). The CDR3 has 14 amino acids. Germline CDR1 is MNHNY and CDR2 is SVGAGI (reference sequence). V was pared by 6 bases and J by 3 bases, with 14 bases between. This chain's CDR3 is CASSQGGGDTEAFF. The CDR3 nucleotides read TGTGCCAGCAGCCAGGGTGGTGGGGACACTGAAGCTTTCTTT.

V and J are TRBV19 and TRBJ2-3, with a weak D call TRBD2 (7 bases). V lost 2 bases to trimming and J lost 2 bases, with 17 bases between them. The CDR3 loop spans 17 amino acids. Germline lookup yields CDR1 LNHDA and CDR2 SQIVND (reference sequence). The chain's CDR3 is CASSIQGIGTNTDTQYF. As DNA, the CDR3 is TGTGCCAGTAGTATACAGGGGATTGGGACTAACACAGATACGCAGTATTTT.

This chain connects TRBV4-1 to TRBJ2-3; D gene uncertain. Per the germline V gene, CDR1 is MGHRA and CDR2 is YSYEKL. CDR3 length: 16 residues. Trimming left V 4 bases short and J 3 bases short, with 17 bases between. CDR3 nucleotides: TGCGCCAGCAGCCGGGCGCCGACCGAAGTAACAGATACGCAGTATTTT. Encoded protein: CASSRAPTEVTDTQYF.

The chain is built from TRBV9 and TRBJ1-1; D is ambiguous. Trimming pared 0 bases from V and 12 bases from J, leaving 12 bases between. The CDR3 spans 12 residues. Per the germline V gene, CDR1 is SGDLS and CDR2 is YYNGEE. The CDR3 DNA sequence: TGTGCCAGCAGCGTAGACGGGGTCTCAACTTTCTTT. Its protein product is CASSVDGVSTFF.

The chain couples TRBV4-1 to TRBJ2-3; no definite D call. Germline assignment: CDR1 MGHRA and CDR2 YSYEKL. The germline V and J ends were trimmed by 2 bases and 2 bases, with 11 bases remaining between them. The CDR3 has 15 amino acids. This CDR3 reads CASSQLLAFTDTQYF. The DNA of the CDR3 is TGCGCCAGCAGCCAACTTTTGGCCTTCACAGATACGCAGTATTTT.

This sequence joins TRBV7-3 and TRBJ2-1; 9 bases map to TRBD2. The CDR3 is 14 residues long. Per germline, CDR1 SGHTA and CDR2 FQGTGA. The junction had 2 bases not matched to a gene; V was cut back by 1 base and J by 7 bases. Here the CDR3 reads CASSLSGRDNEQFF. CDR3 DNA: TGTGCCAGCAGCTTAAGCGGGAGGGATAATGAGCAGTTCTTC.

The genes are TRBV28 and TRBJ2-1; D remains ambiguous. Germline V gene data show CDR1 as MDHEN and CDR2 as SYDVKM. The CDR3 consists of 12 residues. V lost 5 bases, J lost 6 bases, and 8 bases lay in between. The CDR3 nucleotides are TGTGCCAGCAGTCAAGAGTTCAATGAGCAGTTCTTC. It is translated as CASSQEFNEQFF.

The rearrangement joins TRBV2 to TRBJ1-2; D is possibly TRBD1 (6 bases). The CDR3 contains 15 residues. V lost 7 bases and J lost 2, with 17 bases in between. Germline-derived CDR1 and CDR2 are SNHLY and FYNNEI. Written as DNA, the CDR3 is TGTGCCAGCAAGTTAGATCGACAGGTGAACTATGGCTACACCTTC. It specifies CASKLDRQVNYGYTF.

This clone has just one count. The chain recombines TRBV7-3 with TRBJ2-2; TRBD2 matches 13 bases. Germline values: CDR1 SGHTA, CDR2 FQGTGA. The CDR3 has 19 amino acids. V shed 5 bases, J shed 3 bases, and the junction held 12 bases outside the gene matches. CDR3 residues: CASSPQGTSGTGDTGELFF. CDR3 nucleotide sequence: TGTGCCAGCAGCCCGCAAGGGACTAGCGGGACGGGGGACACCGGGGAGCTGTTTTTT. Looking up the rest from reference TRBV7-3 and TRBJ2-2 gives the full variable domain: GAGVSQTPSNKVTEKGKYVELRCDPISGHTALYWYRQSLGQGPEFLIYFQGTGAADDSGLPNDRFFAVRPEGSVSTLKIQRTERGDSAVYLCASSPQGTSGTGDTGELFFGEGSRLTVL.

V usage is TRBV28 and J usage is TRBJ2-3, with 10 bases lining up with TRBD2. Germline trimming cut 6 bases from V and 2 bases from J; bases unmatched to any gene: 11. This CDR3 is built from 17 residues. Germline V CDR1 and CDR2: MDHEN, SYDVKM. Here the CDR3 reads CASSFRTSGGSTDTQYF. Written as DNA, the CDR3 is TGTGCCAGCAGCTTCCGGACTAGCGGAGGATCCACAGATACGCAGTATTTT.

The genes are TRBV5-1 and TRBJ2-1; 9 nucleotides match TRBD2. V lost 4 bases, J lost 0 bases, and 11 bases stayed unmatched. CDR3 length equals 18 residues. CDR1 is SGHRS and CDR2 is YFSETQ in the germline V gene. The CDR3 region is CASSLRWREGGSYNEQFF. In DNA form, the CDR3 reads TGCGCCAGCAGCCTCCGGTGGCGGGAGGGGGGCTCCTACAATGAGCAGTTCTTC.

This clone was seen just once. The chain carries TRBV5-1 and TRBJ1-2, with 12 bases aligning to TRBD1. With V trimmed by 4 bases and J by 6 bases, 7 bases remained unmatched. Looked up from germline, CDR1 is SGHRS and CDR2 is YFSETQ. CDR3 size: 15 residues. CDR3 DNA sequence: TGCGCCAGCAGCCCCGGGACAGGGGGCGTCCATGGCTACACCTTC. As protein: CASSPGTGGVHGYTF.

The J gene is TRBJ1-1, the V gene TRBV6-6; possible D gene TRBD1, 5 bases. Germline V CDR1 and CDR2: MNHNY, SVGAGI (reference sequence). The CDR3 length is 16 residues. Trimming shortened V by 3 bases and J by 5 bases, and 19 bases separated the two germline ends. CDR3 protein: CASSYYDGGDRTEAFF. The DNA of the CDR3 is TGTGCCAGCAGTTATTACGATGGAGGGGATAGAACTGAAGCTTTCTTT.

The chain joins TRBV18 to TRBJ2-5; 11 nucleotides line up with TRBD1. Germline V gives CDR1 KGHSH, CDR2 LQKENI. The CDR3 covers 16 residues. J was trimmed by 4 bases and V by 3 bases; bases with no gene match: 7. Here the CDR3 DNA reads TGTGCCAGCTCACCCCGGACAGGGGGCGGTTTAGAGACCCAGTACTTC. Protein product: CASSPRTGGGLETQYF. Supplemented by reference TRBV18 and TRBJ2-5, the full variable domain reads NAGVMQNPRHLVRRRGQEARLRCSPMKGHSHVYWYRQLPEEGLKFMVYLQKENIIDESGMPKERFSAEFPKEGPSILRIQQVVRGDSAAYFCASSPRTGGGLETQYFGPGTRLLVL.

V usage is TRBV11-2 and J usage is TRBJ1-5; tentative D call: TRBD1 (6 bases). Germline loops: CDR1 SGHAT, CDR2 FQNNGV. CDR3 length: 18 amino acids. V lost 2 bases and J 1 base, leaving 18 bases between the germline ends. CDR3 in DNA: TGTGCCAGCAGCTTATCCCCCCGACAGGATCCGAGCAATCAGCCCCAGCATTTT. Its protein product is CASSLSPRQDPSNQPQHF.